The sequence of this T cell receptor (beta chain) was determined in a study of blood T cells in healthy people across ages. Study-level points and caveats: What prevented conclusive comparison of naive and antigen-experienced cells was that PBMCs were unsorted.

There are 13 residues in the CDR3. With a J-beta primer mix and a sample-barcoded 5' primer, a second PCR ran 7 to 11 cycles. MiXCR was run by TCRdb on the 5' RACE reads, yielding one entry per CDR3 protein. Of over 500,000 distinct CDR3 sequences listed, 27% are singletons. In the case of this clonotype: The target antigen is unknown.

This sample was shared with a second study, whose subject was T cells of mothers and their children.

The chain combines TRBV21-1 with TRBJ2-7. TRBV21-1 is noted as a pseudogene. This TCR was sampled from a boy aged 2 to 10 in good health. The sample taken for sequencing was blood. CDR3 sequence (DNA): TGTGCCAGTAGCAGAGACCTTTACTACGAGCAGTACTTC. This translates into CASSRDLYYEQYF.